One sample yielded the 18 T cell receptor beta chains listed below, sequenced in a study of CDR3 diversity in severe acne. TCRdb redid the calling of the PCR reads with MiXCR, one entry per CDR3 protein. Of 97,000 or so distinct CDR3 sequences listed, under 60% are singletons. Sequencing input: blood. These receptors were obtained from a male donor with acne.

This clonotype was seen repeatedly, ten times or more. The chain uses TRBV9 and TRBJ2-7; no reliable D call. Germline V gene data show CDR1 as SGDLS and CDR2 as YYNGEE. V gave up 4 bases and J gave up 1 base, with 6 bases separating them. CDR3 length: 12 amino acids. The CDR3 here is CASSSPSYEQYF. The DNA for the CDR3 is TGTGCCAGCAGCTCCCCGTCCTACGAGCAGTACTTC.

This chain links TRBV7-2 with TRBJ1-5; unclear D gene. CDR1 and CDR2 (germline): SGHTA, FQGNSA. CDR3 length: 15 amino acids. V lost 5 bases and J lost 0, with 11 bases in between. CDR3 bases: TGTGCCAGCAGCCCCCACGGGAGTAGCAATCAGCCCCAGCATTTT. It codes for CASSPHGSSNQPQHF.

This clonotype was counted at least ten times. The chain recombines TRBV6-6 with TRBJ2-7; 7 bases align to TRBD2. Germline loops: CDR1 MNHNY, CDR2 SVGAGI (reference sequence). The junction had 6 bases not matched to a gene; V was cut back by 5 bases and J by 5 bases. The CDR3 loop spans 13 amino acids. CDR3 nucleotide sequence: TGTGCCAGCAGTCGCCGGGACTACGACGAGCAGTACTTC. Translated, it gives CASSRRDYDEQYF.

This clonotype appeared once. This chain joins TRBV29-1 and TRBJ2-5; 7 bases line up with TRBD2. This CDR3 spans 12 amino acids. V shed 4 bases, J shed 4 bases, and the junction held 3 bases outside the gene matches. CDR1 is SQVTM and CDR2 is ANQGSEA in the germline V gene. The CDR3 sequence is CSVVVAGETQYF. CDR3 coding DNA: TGCAGCGTTGTTGTAGCGGGAGAGACCCAGTACTTC. Drawing the rest from reference TRBV29-1 and TRBJ2-5, the complete variable domain is SAVISQKPSRDICQRGTSLTIQCQVDSQVTMMFWYRQQPGQSLTLIATANQGSEATYESGFVIDKFPISRPNLTFSTLTVSNMSPEDSSIYLCSVVVAGETQYFGPGTRLLVL.

This clonotype was seen repeatedly, ten times or more. The chain recombines TRBV9 with TRBJ1-6; D unresolved. The CDR3 is made up of 14 amino acids. Germline V gene data show CDR1 as SGDLS and CDR2 as YYNGEE. V lost 4 bases and J 7 bases, leaving 12 bases between the germline ends. In DNA, the CDR3 is TGTGCCAGCAGCCCCGACGCAATAAATTCACCCCTCCACTTT. It specifies CASSPDAINSPLHF.

This chain uses TRBV5-5 with TRBJ2-2, with TRBD2 as a possible D gene (5 bases). CDR3 length: 15 residues. Germline V CDR1 and CDR2: SGHKS, YYEKEE (reference sequence). The ends were cut back, 4 bases at V and 1 base at J, with 11 bases in the middle. This CDR3 is CASSPGRGNTGELFF. In nucleotides, the CDR3 is TGTGCCAGCAGCCCCGGACGGGGGAACACCGGGGAGCTGTTTTTT.

This clonotype has at least ten counts. This chain uses TRBV2 with TRBJ1-2; 9 nucleotides match TRBD1. Germline CDR1 reads SNHLY; CDR2 reads FYNNEI. After removal of 6 bases from V and 6 bases from J, the junction contained 8 bases not matched to a gene. The CDR3 is 14 amino acids. In nucleotides, the CDR3 is TGTGCCAGCAGCCTCCAAGGACAGGGGAATGGCTACACCTTC. Its translation is CASSLQGQGNGYTF.

The chain is built from TRBV7-2 and TRBJ2-5, with TRBD1 matching over 9 bases. The ends lost 6 bases at V and 5 bases at J; junction bases unmatched: 10. This CDR3 comprises 15 residues. Looked up from germline, CDR1 is SGHTA and CDR2 is FQGNSA. CDR3 amino acids: CASSFRTGAGETQYF. DNA for the CDR3: TGTGCCAGCAGTTTTAGGACAGGGGCGGGGGAGACCCAGTACTTC.

At least ten counts were recorded for this clonotype. V and J are TRBV6-6 and TRBJ2-3; D gene uncertain. Germline V lookup: CDR1 MNHNY, CDR2 SVGAGI (reference sequence). V was clipped by 2 bases and J by 5 bases, with 5 bases between them. The CDR3 runs to 12 residues. DNA of the CDR3: TGTGCCAGCAGTTACCCAGGAGATACGCAGTATTTT. The encoded protein is CASSYPGDTQYF.

This sequence joins TRBV6-7 and TRBJ2-2; D gene uncertain. TRBV6-7 is designated an ORF whose function remains uncertain. With 5 bases removed from V and 8 bases from J, the gap between germline ends came to 9 bases. This CDR3 spans 12 amino acids. The CDR3 region is CASSQDEGELFF. Here the CDR3 DNA reads TGTGCCAGCAGTCAGGACGAGGGGGAGCTGTTTTTT.

The chain couples TRBV10-2 to TRBJ2-5; D unclear. This CDR3 has 14 amino acids. CDR1 WSHSY and CDR2 SAAADI come from the germline V gene. V lost 8 bases and J lost 1, with 14 bases in between. This chain's CDR3 is CASGEGIGQETQYF. CDR3 DNA sequence: TGCGCCAGCGGGGAAGGGATAGGCCAAGAGACCCAGTACTTC.

This clonotype was counted a few times. The rearrangement links TRBV2 to TRBJ1-1; D is undetermined. The V end lost 6 bases, the J end lost 5 bases, and 4 bases lay between the germline ends. The CDR3 has 10 residues. The germline CDR1 and CDR2 sequences are SNHLY and FYNNEI. Written as DNA, the CDR3 is TGTGCCAGCAGGGGTACTGAAGCTTTCTTT. Amino acids: CASRGTEAFF.

This clonotype was seen many times. The chain links TRBV30 to TRBJ1-3, with D uncertain. The CDR3 has 14 amino acids. The germline V gene has CDR1 GTSNPN and CDR2 SVGIG (reference sequence). V was trimmed by 2 bases and J by 0 bases, leaving 8 bases between them. The CDR3 sequence is CAWSPPYSGNTIYF. CDR3 bases: TGTGCCTGGAGTCCCCCTTACTCTGGAAACACCATATATTTT.

The chain couples TRBV27 to TRBJ1-4; TRBD1 aligns across 7 bases. CDR1 and CDR2 from the germline V gene are MNHEY and SMNVEV (reference sequence). This CDR3 has 14 amino acids. V gave up 5 bases and J gave up 7 bases; unmatched junction bases: 7. The CDR3 spells CASSNDRAFEKLFF. As DNA, the CDR3 is TGTGCCAGCAGTAACGACAGGGCCTTTGAAAAACTGTTTTTT.

The V and J genes are TRBV24-1 and TRBJ2-2; D remains unclear. There are 14 residues in the CDR3. Germline CDR1 reads KGHDR; CDR2 reads SFDVKD. V shed 9 bases and J shed 10 bases, with 20 bases lying between them. The CDR3 nucleotides read TGTGCCACCCACGGAGCTTTCGACGCCCCGGAGCTGTTTTTT. It specifies CATHGAFDAPELFF.

The chain uses TRBV10-2 and TRBJ1-1; the D is unclear. Germline V gene lookup returns CDR1 WSHSY and CDR2 SAAADI. Trimming left V 6 bases short and J 4 bases short, with 15 bases between. This CDR3 spans 14 amino acids. As DNA, the CDR3 is TGCGCCAGCAGCGAAGGTCTCGGGTTCACTGAAGCTTTCTTT. The encoded protein is CASSEGLGFTEAFF.

This chain connects TRBV20-1 to TRBJ1-2; D is unclear. Germline V gives CDR1 DFQATT, CDR2 SNEGSKA (reference sequence). This CDR3 comprises 11 residues. V shed 5 bases and J shed 3 bases, with 7 bases lying between them. CDR3: CSAPLDYGYTF. CDR3 bases: TGCAGTGCTCCACTAGACTATGGCTACACCTTC.

This clonotype has only one observation. A much bigger clone sits one base away, suggesting this may be a read error. The rearrangement joins TRBV5-1 to TRBJ2-5, with D possibly matching TRBD2 (6 bases). Germline V CDR1 and CDR2: SGHRS, YFSETQ. The CDR3 extends over 14 amino acids. V was cut by 4 bases and J by 7 bases, with 17 bases left in between. The CDR3 sequence: CASSIGTLKVTQYF. The CDR3 nucleotides are TGCGCCAGCAGCATCGGGACTCTGAAAGTGACCCAGTACTTC. Looking up the rest from reference TRBV5-1 and TRBJ2-5 gives the full variable domain: KAGVTQTPRYLIKTRGQQVTLSCSPISGHRSVSWYQQTPGQGLQFLFEYFSETQRNKGNFPGRFSGRQFSNSRSEMNVSTLELGDSALYLCASSIGTLKVTQYFGPGTRLLVL.